The T cell receptor beta chain under discussion was sequenced for a study of T cell responses to AZD1222 COVID-19 vaccine. Study at large: It was second doses at about 4 or about 12 weeks that were pooled.

Generated by immunoSEQ multiplex PCR, the TCRdb table keeps only in-frame clones and is missing some. Here the sample spans 180,000 or so clones, about 92% being singletons. The germline gives CDR1 LNHDA, CDR2 SQIVND (reference sequence). CDR3 length equals 15 residues. V lost 5 bases and J 2 bases, leaving 13 bases between the germline ends. The receptor's source is an adult in good health. The chain is built from TRBV19 and TRBJ1-5, with TRBD1 as a possible D gene (5 bases). The sequencing used peripheral blood, collected on day 0 of AZD1222 vaccination. This CDR3 reads CASSRSGTGNQPQHF. In nucleotides, the CDR3 is TGTGCCAGTAGTCGATCCGGGACGGGCAATCAGCCCCAGCATTTT.